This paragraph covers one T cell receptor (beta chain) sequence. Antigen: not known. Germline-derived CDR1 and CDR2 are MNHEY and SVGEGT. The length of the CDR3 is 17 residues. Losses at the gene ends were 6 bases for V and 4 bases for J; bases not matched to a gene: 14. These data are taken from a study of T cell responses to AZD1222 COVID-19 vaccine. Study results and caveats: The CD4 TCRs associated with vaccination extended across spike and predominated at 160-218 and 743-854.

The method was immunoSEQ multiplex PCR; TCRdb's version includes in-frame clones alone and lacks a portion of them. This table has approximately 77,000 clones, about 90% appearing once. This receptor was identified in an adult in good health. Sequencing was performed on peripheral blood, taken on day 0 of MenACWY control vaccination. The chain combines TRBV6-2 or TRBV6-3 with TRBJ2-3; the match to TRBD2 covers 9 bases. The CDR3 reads CASSPLGGGAGADTQYF. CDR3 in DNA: TGTGCCAGCAGCCCCCTTGGCGGGGGGGCCGGTGCAGATACGCAGTATTTT.